This T cell receptor beta chain emerged from a study of T cell responses to AZD1222 COVID-19 vaccine. General study findings and limits: The donors showed a predominance of white British ancestry and of females, with possible underestimation of clonal diversity.

The CDR3 totals 15 residues. CDR1 is MGHRA and CDR2 is YSYEKL in the germline V gene. V lost 4 bases to trimming and J lost 1 base, with 13 bases between them. Sequenced by immunoSEQ multiplex PCR; TCRdb stores in-frame clones only, minus some. The sample lists some 160,000 clones; 93% were seen once. Concerning this clone itself: What it recognizes is unknown.

The source of this sequence is an adult in good health. The chain combines TRBV4-1 with TRBJ1-1, with D possibly matching TRBD1 (6 bases). Sequenced material: peripheral blood, taken on day 0 of AZD1222 vaccination. The CDR3 DNA reads TGCGCCAGCAGCCGTTCAGGGGTAGGGAACACTGAAGCTTTCTTT. Translation: CASSRSGVGNTEAFF.